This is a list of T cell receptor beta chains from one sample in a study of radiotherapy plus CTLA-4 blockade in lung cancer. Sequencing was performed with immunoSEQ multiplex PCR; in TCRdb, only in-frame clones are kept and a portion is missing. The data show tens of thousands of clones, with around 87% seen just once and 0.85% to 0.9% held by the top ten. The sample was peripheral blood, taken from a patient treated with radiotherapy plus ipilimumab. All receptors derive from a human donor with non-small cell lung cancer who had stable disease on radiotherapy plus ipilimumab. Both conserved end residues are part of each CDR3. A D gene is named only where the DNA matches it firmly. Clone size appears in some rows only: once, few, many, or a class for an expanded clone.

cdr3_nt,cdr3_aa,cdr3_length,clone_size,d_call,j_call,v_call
TGTGCCTGGAGTGTAGTGTTGGTAGCGGGGGGCGGCGAGCAGTACTTC,CAWSVVLVAGGGEQYF,16,.,TRBD2,TRBJ2-7,TRBV30
TGTGCCAGCTCACCGGGGGAGGGGTATGGCTACACCTTC,CASSPGEGYGYTF,13,.,.,TRBJ1-2,TRBV18
TGTGCCAGCACTTTAGGAGGGGGTCGGTACGAGCAGTACTTC,CASTLGGGRYEQYF,14,.,.,TRBJ2-7,TRBV6-6
TGTGCCAGCTCATCAGGACAGGGGGAGGCCTACGAGCAGTACTTC,CASSSGQGEAYEQYF,15,.,TRBD1,TRBJ2-7,TRBV18
TGTGCCAGCAGTTATCCAGGGAGTGACTATGGCTACACCTTC,CASSYPGSDYGYTF,14,.,.,TRBJ1-2,TRBV6-5
TGTGCCAGCGCTCCGGGGGGGGGCTATTATACGCAGTATTTT,CASAPGGGYYTQYF,14,.,TRBD2,TRBJ2-3,TRBV11-2
TGTGCCAGCAGACTCCCGGGACAAGGGGCCTACGAGCAGTACTTC,CASRLPGQGAYEQYF,15,.,.,TRBJ2-7,TRBV28
TGTGCCAGCAGCTCCTCAGGGAACACTGAAGCTTTCTTT,CASSSSGNTEAFF,13,.,.,TRBJ1-1,TRBV6-1
TGTGCCAGCAGCCCAAACCCGCCGGGCCTGGGGGGTGGTCAGCCCCAGCATTTT,CASSPNPPGLGGGQPQHF,18,.,.,TRBJ1-5,TRBV7-2
TGTGCCAGCAGTTACTCGGGGCGGACCGGGGACGAGCAGTACTTC,CASSYSGRTGDEQYF,15,.,.,TRBJ2-7,TRBV6-5
TGTGCCAGCAGTTCGGGAAGTCTCTACGAGCAGTACTTC,CASSSGSLYEQYF,13,.,.,TRBJ2-7,TRBV28
TGTGCCAGCAGCCGTCCCAGGGAAGGCGAGACCCAGTACTTC,CASSRPREGETQYF,14,.,.,TRBJ2-5,TRBV6-5
TGCGCCAGCAGTTCGGGAGGACAGGGCTTCCACGAGCAGTACTTC,CASSSGGQGFHEQYF,15,.,.,TRBJ2-7,TRBV5-1
TGTGCCAGCAGCTTAACCTCGGGACTAGGTTACAATGAGCAGTTCTTC,CASSLTSGLGYNEQFF,16,.,TRBD2,TRBJ2-1,TRBV28
TGCGCCAGCAGCTTGCGAGCAGGGAACACTGAAGCTTTCTTT,CASSLRAGNTEAFF,14,.,.,TRBJ1-1,TRBV5-1
TGCGCCAGCAGCCCACACCTAGCGGGAGGGAACAATGAGCAGTTCTTC,CASSPHLAGGNNEQFF,16,.,TRBD2,TRBJ2-1,TRBV5-1
TGTGCCAGCAGCTTAAAAGCGGAGGCCTACGAGCAGTACTTC,CASSLKAEAYEQYF,14,.,.,TRBJ2-7,TRBV11-2
TGTGCCAGCAGTTTAAGGACGCCTGGTGATACGCAGTATTTT,CASSLRTPGDTQYF,14,.,.,TRBJ2-3,TRBV27
TGTGCCAGCAGCGCGACAGGGGCGATCTACGAGCAGTACTTC,CASSATGAIYEQYF,14,.,TRBD1,TRBJ2-7,TRBV7-9
TGTGCCAGCAGCGTAGGGGTAGGGAGCAATCAGCCCCAGCATTTT,CASSVGVGSNQPQHF,15,once,.,TRBJ1-5,TRBV9
TGTGCCAGCAGTGAAAGGCAGTCAGGAAGTCAGCCCCAGCATTTT,CASSERQSGSQPQHF,15,.,.,TRBJ1-5,TRBV6-1
TGTGCTAGTGGTTTGGACGGGGGTCCCAATCAGCCCCAGCATTTT,CASGLDGGPNQPQHF,15,once,.,TRBJ1-5,TRBV12-5
TGCGCCAGCAGCTTAGGGGACCAGGTTCAGGACTCTGGGGGGTATTTT,CASSLGDQVQDSGGYF,16,once,.,TRBJ2-3,TRBV5-1
TGTGCCAGTAGCCCCACCCGGGACATCTTCATGAACACTGAAGCTTTCTTT,CASSPTRDIFMNTEAFF,17,.,.,TRBJ1-1,TRBV19
TGTGCCAGCAGCCCCTCGCAACAAGAGACCCAGTACTTC,CASSPSQQETQYF,13,.,.,TRBJ2-5,TRBV7-2
TGTGCCAGCAGCCTCGACAGGGCCTATGGCTACACCTTC,CASSLDRAYGYTF,13,.,TRBD1,TRBJ1-2,TRBV7-3
TGTGCCAGCAGCTTGGGGACAGGGGCCAATAATTCACCCCTCCACTTT,CASSLGTGANNSPLHF,16,.,TRBD1,TRBJ1-6,TRBV7-3
TGTGCCAGCAGCCCGGTGGGCAGCACAGATACGCAGTATTTT,CASSPVGSTDTQYF,14,.,.,TRBJ2-3,TRBV9
TGTGCCAGCACCTCCGCCGGGACAGCTCTCTACGAGCAGTACTTC,CASTSAGTALYEQYF,15,medium-sized,TRBD1,TRBJ2-7,TRBV7-9
TGTGCCAGCAGTCTACAGCTGAATCAGCCCCAGCATTTT,CASSLQLNQPQHF,13,.,.,TRBJ1-5,TRBV5-6
TGTGCCAGCAGCCTTCTACCCTCATTCGGCGAGCAGTACTTC,CASSLLPSFGEQYF,14,.,.,TRBJ2-7,TRBV9
TGTGCCAGCAGCGGGGGCGCCCTGGGACTAGCGATGGGTGAGCAGTTCTTC,CASSGGALGLAMGEQFF,17,.,TRBD2,TRBJ2-1,TRBV5-4
TGTGCCAGCAGCTTAGACAGGGCCGGGGAGCTGTTTTTT,CASSLDRAGELFF,13,.,.,TRBJ2-2,TRBV7-8
TGTGCCAGCAGTTACTCCATTACAGGTCACTCACCCCTCCACTTT,CASSYSITGHSPLHF,15,.,.,TRBJ1-6,TRBV6-9
TGTGCCAGCAGCTTGGGGGTTTTTCGTGGCTACACCTTC,CASSLGVFRGYTF,13,.,.,TRBJ1-2,TRBV5-8
TGTGCCAGCTCACCACCGGTGGACCACTCCCACCGCGGGGAGCTGTTTTTT,CASSPPVDHSHRGELFF,17,.,.,TRBJ2-2,TRBV18
TGTGCCAGCAGCTTTGGAGCCCGAGGACAGAACACCGGGGAGCTGTTTTTT,CASSFGARGQNTGELFF,17,.,.,TRBJ2-2,TRBV7-7
TGTGCCAGCACGCCCGGACAGTACTATGGCTACACCTTC,CASTPGQYYGYTF,13,.,.,TRBJ1-2,TRBV7-9
TGTGCCAGCACCGTGACTAGCGGTTCTTTCCAGCTGTTTTTT,CASTVTSGSFQLFF,14,.,TRBD2,TRBJ2-2,TRBV28
TGTGCCACCAGCAGAAGGGACTCTTCCTACGAGCAGTACTTC,CATSRRDSSYEQYF,14,.,.,TRBJ2-7,TRBV15
TGTGCCAGCAGTGCCGGGACACAAAGCTACAATGAGCAGTTCTTC,CASSAGTQSYNEQFF,15,.,.,TRBJ2-1,TRBV2
TGTGCCAGCAGCATGGGGAGAAGGGGCTATAGCAATCAGCCCCAGCATTTT,CASSMGRRGYSNQPQHF,17,once,.,TRBJ1-5,TRBV5-8
TGTGCCAGCCAGGGGGGGTATGGCTACACCTTC,CASQGGYGYTF,11,.,TRBD1,TRBJ1-2,TRBV6-5
TGTGCCAGCAGTGAAATAGCGGGCGCGGGGCGCGAGCAGTACTTC,CASSEIAGAGREQYF,15,.,TRBD2,TRBJ2-7,TRBV6-4
TGTGCCAGCAGCATCGGACAGGGAAGGGTTAGAGAGACCCAGTACTTC,CASSIGQGRVRETQYF,16,.,TRBD1,TRBJ2-5,TRBV5-8
TGTGCCAGCAGCTTATCATTAATTGAGCAGTTCTTC,CASSLSLIEQFF,12,.,.,TRBJ2-1,TRBV7-9
TGTGCCAGCAGTGAAGTGGCGGGAGGGAGCACAGATACGCAGTATTTT,CASSEVAGGSTDTQYF,16,.,TRBD2,TRBJ2-3,TRBV2
TGCGCCAGCAGCCGCCTCTTGGGGGCTAATGAAAAACTGTTTTTT,CASSRLLGANEKLFF,15,.,.,TRBJ1-4,TRBV4-1
TGTGCCAGCAGCTCTGCTGGGGAGCAGTACTTC,CASSSAGEQYF,11,.,.,TRBJ2-7,TRBV7-8
TGTGCCAGCAGCAGGACTAGCGGGGGGGGCACAGATACGCAGTATTTT,CASSRTSGGGTDTQYF,16,.,TRBD2,TRBJ2-3,TRBV6-4
TGTGCCAGTAGTTCCGGGACTAGATCCACCGAGCAGTACTTC,CASSSGTRSTEQYF,14,.,TRBD2,TRBJ2-7,TRBV19
TGTGCCAGCAGCTTAGTGTCGGGGGACAGATCCTTAGACTACGAGCAGTACTTC,CASSLVSGDRSLDYEQYF,18,.,.,TRBJ2-7,TRBV11-1
TGTGCCGGCAGCTTAGGTCCGGGCGGGAGAAATTCACCCCTCCACTTT,CAGSLGPGGRNSPLHF,16,.,.,TRBJ1-6,TRBV7-8
TGTGCCAGTAGTATTCTTCAGGGTGGAGTTCAGCCCCAGCATTTT,CASSILQGGVQPQHF,15,.,.,TRBJ1-5,TRBV19
TGTGCCAGCAGCTTGACTTGGGCTAAAGAGACCCAGTACTTC,CASSLTWAKETQYF,14,.,.,TRBJ2-5,TRBV5-6
TGTGCCAGCAGTTTAGAAGGTCGCGGGCTCGAGCAGTACTTC,CASSLEGRGLEQYF,14,.,.,TRBJ2-7,TRBV27